This T cell receptor (beta chain) stems from a study of radiation and T cells in renal cell carcinoma. As concerns this clone: Its cognate antigen is unknown.

Sample time point: baseline pretreatment blood. Treatment defined: 15 Gy SBRT to primary tumor, nephrectomy 4 weeks later. Study-wide points: Top tumor clonotypes rose in blood 2 weeks post-radiation, then contracted.

Looked up from germline, CDR1 is MNHEY and CDR2 is SVGAGI. CDR3 length: 15 residues. Trimming removed 5 bases at V and 4 bases at J, with 17 bases between. Assay used: immunoSEQ multiplex PCR; TCRdb lists only in-frame clones, some missing. The sample carries about 49,000 clones, around 83% recorded once. The receptor's source is a woman aged 65 to 85 with renal cell carcinoma. The chain has TRBV6-5 and TRBJ1-2; D is possibly TRBD1 (6 bases). Sequences were derived from blood, sampled from a patient whose treatment included radiotherapy and nephrectomy. CDR3 loop: CASSPTLGAGYGYTF. The CDR3 bases are TGTGCCAGCAGTCCTACTCTGGGGGCGGGCTATGGCTACACCTTC.